The 17 T cell receptor beta chains in this list originate from one sample, sequenced in a study of Ad26.COV2.S vaccination and SARS-CoV-2 variants. The table came from immunoSEQ multiplex PCR; TCRdb's copy has only in-frame clones and leaves some out. The top ten hold about 1.9% of the sample, which has about 400,000 clones, around nine tenths seen once. The treatment here: some 20 received Ad26.COV2.S at low or high dose, single or two shots; 5 received placebo; per-sample allocation not given. Repertoires come from day 63 after the first vaccine or placebo injection. The sequencing here drew on peripheral blood, taken in a trial of Ad26.COV2.S vaccine versus placebo. Receptors were obtained from a person between 18 and 65 years old who received the Ad26.COV2.S COVID-19 vaccine or a placebo.

The rearrangement links TRBV13 to TRBJ1-4; 10 positions match TRBD1. CDR3 length: 16 residues. V shed 4 bases and J 6 bases; nucleotides not matched to a gene: 8. Germline V lookup: CDR1 PRHDT, CDR2 FYEKMQ (reference sequence). Here the CDR3 DNA reads TGTGCCAGCAGCTCCCCCGGGACAGGGGCATATGAAAAACTGTTTTTT. This sequence encodes CASSSPGTGAYEKLFF.

With regard to this clone: A clone one base away is much larger, so this may be a read error. The V gene is TRBV25-1, the J gene TRBJ1-2; D is perhaps TRBD1 (6 bases). This CDR3 is built from 14 residues. Germline V CDR1 and CDR2: MGHDK, SYGVNS. The CDR3: CASSEPGENYGCTF. CDR3 DNA sequence: TGTGCCAGCAGTGAGCCAGGGGAAAACTATGGCTGCACCTTC.

The V call is TRBV29-1, the J call TRBJ2-1, with a possible D match to TRBD2 (6 bases). CDR3 length: 13 residues. Trimming pared 6 bases from V and 6 bases from J, leaving 15 bases between. Germline-derived CDR1 and CDR2 are SQVTM and ANQGSEA. CDR3: CSVPVGGVNEQFF. The CDR3 DNA follows: TGCAGCGTGCCTGTCGGAGGGGTCAATGAGCAGTTCTTC.

This clone was seen just once. This sequence joins TRBV5-5 and TRBJ2-7; 10 bases map to TRBD2. The J segment lost 0 bases and the V segment lost 7 bases, leaving 16 bases of the junction unmatched. Germline V CDR1 and CDR2: SGHKS, YYEKEE (reference sequence). This CDR3 spans 18 amino acids. CDR3 residues: CASPPLLAGTTRSYEQYF. The CDR3 bases are TGTGCCAGCCCTCCCCTACTAGCGGGAACCACCCGCTCCTACGAGCAGTACTTC.

The CDR3 protein is CASTRSGSSGEQFF. CDR3 nucleotide sequence: TGTGCCAGTACCCGTAGCGGGAGTTCGGGAGAGCAGTTCTTC. The chain has TRBV19 and TRBJ2-1; 9 bases match TRBD2. CDR1 and CDR2 from the germline V gene are LNHDA and SQIVND (reference sequence). CDR3 length: 14 residues. The trim removed 7 bases at V and 10 bases at J, leaving 11 bases unmatched.

The chain couples TRBV7-9 to TRBJ2-2, with 12 bases aligning to TRBD2. Germline values: CDR1 SEHNR, CDR2 FQNEAQ (reference sequence). V trimming: 5 bases; J trimming: 6 bases; junction bases outside the gene matches: 7. The CDR3 is made up of 16 amino acids. The CDR3 region is CASSPTSGRRSGELFF. Written as DNA, the CDR3 is TGTGCCAGCAGCCCTACTAGCGGGAGGAGGTCCGGGGAGCTGTTTTTT.

This clone showed up just once. V gene TRBV10-3 combines with J gene TRBJ2-7; D remains unclear. V shed 2 bases and J shed 0 bases, with 5 bases lying between them. The CDR3 loop spans 13 amino acids. Germline lookup yields CDR1 ENHRY and CDR2 SYGVKD. The CDR3 sequence: CAISEADSYEQYF. For the CDR3, the DNA is TGTGCCATCAGTGAGGCTGACTCCTACGAGCAGTACTTC.

The chain has TRBV6-2 or TRBV6-3 and TRBJ2-3; D gene ambiguous. Trimming removed 2 bases from V and 3 bases from J, with 9 bases in between. Germline V gives CDR1 MNHEY, CDR2 SVGEGT. The CDR3 runs to 14 residues. CDR3 nucleotide sequence: TGTGCCAGCAGTTACCTTGCCTTTACAGATACGCAGTATTTT. Its protein product is CASSYLAFTDTQYF.

V and J are TRBV5-1 and TRBJ2-1, with D tentatively TRBD2 (6 bases). Germline CDR1 and CDR2: SGHRS and YFSETQ. The CDR3 length is 16 residues. The germline V and J ends were trimmed by 0 bases and 4 bases, with 14 bases remaining between them. The CDR3 bases are TGCGCCAGCAGCTTGGCCGCACTAGCCACGTACAATGAGCAGTTCTTC. Translated, it gives CASSLAALATYNEQFF.

The V and J genes are TRBV6-5 and TRBJ1-1; D may be TRBD1 (5 bases). This CDR3 region has 16 residues. In germline, CDR1 is MNHEY, CDR2 SVGAGI. V shed 4 bases and J shed 1 base, with 16 bases lying between them. The CDR3 DNA follows: TGTGCCAGCAGTTTGGGGATAGGAGGGGCGAACACTGAAGCTTTCTTT. Translation: CASSLGIGGANTEAFF.

This sequence joins TRBV4-1 and TRBJ2-5; 14 bases match TRBD2. Trimming took 4 bases from V and 5 from J; bases not matched to a gene: 0. CDR1 and CDR2 from the germline V gene are MGHRA and YSYEKL. The CDR3 extends over 14 amino acids. CDR3 in amino acids: CASSRLAGGETQYF. The CDR3 coding sequence is TGCGCCAGCAGCCGACTAGCGGGAGGGGAGACCCAGTACTTC.

V and J are TRBV5-5 and TRBJ1-5, with unresolved D. Trimming stripped 4 bases from V and 6 bases from J, with 14 bases between. CDR1 SGHKS and CDR2 YYEKEE come from the germline V gene (reference sequence). The CDR3 length is 14 residues. DNA of the CDR3: TGTGCCAGCAGCGCCGGTGTTTATGGTCAGCCCCAGCATTTT. Protein sequence: CASSAGVYGQPQHF.

The J gene is TRBJ1-2, the V gene TRBV7-2; 9 bases match TRBD1. CDR1 is SGHTA and CDR2 is FQGNSA in the germline V gene. This CDR3 comprises 14 residues. V lost 6 bases, J lost 7 bases, and 9 bases stayed unmatched. CDR3: CASRPGQGLSGYTF. CDR3 coding DNA: TGTGCCAGCAGGCCGGGACAGGGTTTATCTGGCTACACCTTC.

The chain joins TRBV20-1 to TRBJ2-7; 14 bases align to TRBD2. CDR3 size: 17 residues. CDR1 DFQATT and CDR2 SNEGSKA come from the germline V gene (reference sequence). Unmatched junction bases numbered 13, after V lost 3 bases and J lost 6 bases. The CDR3 coding sequence is TGCAGTGCTAGTTCCCTACGGACTAGCGGGAGGAGGGGCGAGCAGTACTTC. Translated, it gives CSASSLRTSGRRGEQYF.

The chain couples TRBV5-1 to TRBJ2-2; 9 bases fit TRBD1. The ends lost 5 bases at V and 3 bases at J; junction bases unmatched: 5. CDR1 is SGHRS and CDR2 is YFSETQ in the germline V gene. This CDR3 is built from 15 residues. For the CDR3, the DNA is TGCGCCAGCAGGGGGACAGGGATTTACACCGGGGAGCTGTTTTTT. It translates to CASRGTGIYTGELFF.

The V call is TRBV11-2, the J call TRBJ2-5; D is ambiguous. The CDR3 length is 13 residues. CDR1 and CDR2 (germline): SGHAT, FQNNGV. V dropped 5 bases and J dropped 5 bases, with 12 bases sitting between them. In DNA form, the CDR3 reads TGTGCCAGCAGCCCAACTCCCGCGGAGACCCAGTACTTC. It specifies CASSPTPAETQYF. Full variable domain (rest looked up from reference TRBV11-2 and TRBJ2-5): EAGVAQSPRYKIIEKRQSVAFWCNPISGHATLYWYQQILGQGPKLLIQFQNNGVVDDSQLPKDRFSAERLKGVDSTLKIQPAKLEDSAVYLCASSPTPAETQYFGPGTRLLVL.

This chain uses TRBV5-4 with TRBJ2-7; D perhaps matches TRBD1 (7 bases). This CDR3 has 16 amino acids. With 4 bases removed from V and 3 bases from J, the gap between germline ends came to 20 bases. The germline CDR1 and CDR2 sequences are SGHNT and YYREEE (reference sequence). The CDR3 DNA reads TGTGCCAGCAGCCCTGGAGGGCCGAGGGGGCTCTACGAGCAGTACTTC. Amino acid sequence: CASSPGGPRGLYEQYF.